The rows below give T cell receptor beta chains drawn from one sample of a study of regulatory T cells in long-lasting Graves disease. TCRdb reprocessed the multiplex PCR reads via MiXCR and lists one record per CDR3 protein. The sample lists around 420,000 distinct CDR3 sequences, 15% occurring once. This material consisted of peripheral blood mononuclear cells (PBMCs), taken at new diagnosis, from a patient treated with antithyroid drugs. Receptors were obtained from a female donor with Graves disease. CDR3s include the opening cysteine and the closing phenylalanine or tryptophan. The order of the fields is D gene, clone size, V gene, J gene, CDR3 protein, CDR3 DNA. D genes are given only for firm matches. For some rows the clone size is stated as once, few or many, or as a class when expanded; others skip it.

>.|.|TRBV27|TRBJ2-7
CASSLSNYGITPSYEQYF
TGTGCCAGCAGTTTATCGAACTATGGCATAACCCCTTCCTACGAGCAGTACTTC
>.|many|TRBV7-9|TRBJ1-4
CASSFENNEKLFF
TGTGCCAGCAGCTTTGAGAATAATGAAAAACTGTTTTTT
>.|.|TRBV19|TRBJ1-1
CASSNQTNTEAFF
TGTGCCAGTAGTAATCAGACGAACACTGAAGCTTTCTTT
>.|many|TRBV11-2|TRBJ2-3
CASSTSGRRRTDTQYF
TGTGCCAGCAGCACCTCAGGGCGCCGGCGCACAGATACGCAGTATTTT
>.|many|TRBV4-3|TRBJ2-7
CASSQERWHSYEQYF
TGCGCCAGCAGCCAAGAACGCTGGCACTCCTACGAGCAGTACTTC
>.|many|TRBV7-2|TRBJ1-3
CASRDSSGNTIYF
TGTGCCAGCAGGGACAGCTCTGGAAACACCATATATTTT
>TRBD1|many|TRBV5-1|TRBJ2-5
CASSLGDRDRETQYF
TGCGCCAGCAGCTTGGGGGACAGGGACCGGGAGACCCAGTACTTC
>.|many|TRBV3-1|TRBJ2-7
CASSRGSNRAYEQYF
TGTGCCAGCAGCCGGGGGAGTAACAGAGCTTACGAGCAGTACTTC
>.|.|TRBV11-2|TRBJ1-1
CASSLYRATEAFF
TGTGCCAGCAGCTTATACAGGGCCACTGAAGCTTTCTTT
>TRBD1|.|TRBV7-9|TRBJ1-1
CASSLAGTGQLSTEAFF
TGTGCCAGCAGCTTAGCTGGGACAGGACAACTGAGCACTGAAGCTTTCTTT
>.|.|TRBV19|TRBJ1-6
CASTQGVGNSPLHF
TGTGCCAGTACCCAAGGGGTAGGGAATTCACCCCTCCACTTT